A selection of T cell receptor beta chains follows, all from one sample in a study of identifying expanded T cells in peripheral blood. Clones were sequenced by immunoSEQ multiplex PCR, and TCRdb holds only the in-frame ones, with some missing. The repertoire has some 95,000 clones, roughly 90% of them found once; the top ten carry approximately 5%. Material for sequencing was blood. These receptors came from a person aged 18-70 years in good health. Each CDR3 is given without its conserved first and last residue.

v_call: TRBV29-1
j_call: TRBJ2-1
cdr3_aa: SVGLGTSGYNEQF

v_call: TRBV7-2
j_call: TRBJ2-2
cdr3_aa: ASSLARGSGELF

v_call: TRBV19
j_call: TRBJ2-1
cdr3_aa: ASSIGAASGTNEQF

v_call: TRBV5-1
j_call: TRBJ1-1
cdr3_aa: ASSLYTGLNTEAF

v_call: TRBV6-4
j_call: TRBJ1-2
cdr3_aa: ASSDSSMDGYT

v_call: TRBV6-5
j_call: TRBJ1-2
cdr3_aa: ASSLRETRGGYT

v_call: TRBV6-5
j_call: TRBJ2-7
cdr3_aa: ASSRGRTSTYEQY

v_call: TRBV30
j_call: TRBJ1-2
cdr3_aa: AWSVDRGRNGYT

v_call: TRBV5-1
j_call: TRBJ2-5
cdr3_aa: ASSSGQGMETQY

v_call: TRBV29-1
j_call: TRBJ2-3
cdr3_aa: SDRQGAGDTQY

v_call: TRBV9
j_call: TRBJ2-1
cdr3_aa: ASSVAGAGSYNEQF

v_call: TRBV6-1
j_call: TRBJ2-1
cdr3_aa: ATFTGTSGRTEQF

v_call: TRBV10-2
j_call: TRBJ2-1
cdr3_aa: ASKELAHNEQF

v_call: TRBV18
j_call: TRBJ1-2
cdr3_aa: ASSHPGQGTNYGYT

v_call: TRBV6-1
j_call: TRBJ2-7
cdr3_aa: ASKTGPSYEQY

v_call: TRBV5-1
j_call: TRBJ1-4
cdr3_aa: ASSLGPETNEKLF

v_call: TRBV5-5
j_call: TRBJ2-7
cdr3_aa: ASSLRAGTDPTKQY

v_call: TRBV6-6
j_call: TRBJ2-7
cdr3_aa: ASSFGPRGYEQY

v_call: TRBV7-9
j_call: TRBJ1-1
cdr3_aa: ASSLAGRGYTEAF

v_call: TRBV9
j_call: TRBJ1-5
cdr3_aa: ASSPQGALGQPQH

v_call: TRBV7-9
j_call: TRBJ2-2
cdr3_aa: ASSLTSGTGELF

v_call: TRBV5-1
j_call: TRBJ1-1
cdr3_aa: ASSLKGSSTEAF

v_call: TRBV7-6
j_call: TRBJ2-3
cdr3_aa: ASSLASDYHADTQY

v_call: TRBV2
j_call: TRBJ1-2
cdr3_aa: ASSERPNYGYT

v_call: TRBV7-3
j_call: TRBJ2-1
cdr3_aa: ASSPAGGSYNEQF

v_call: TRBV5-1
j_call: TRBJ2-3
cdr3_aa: ASSYGPGGRTDTQY

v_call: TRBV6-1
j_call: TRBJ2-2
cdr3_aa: ASIIGGPGELF

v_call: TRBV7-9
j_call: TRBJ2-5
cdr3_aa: ASSLFRETQY

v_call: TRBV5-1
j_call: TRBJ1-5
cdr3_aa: ASRLKGGEEPQH

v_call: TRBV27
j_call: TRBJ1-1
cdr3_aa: ASSQVLMNTEAF

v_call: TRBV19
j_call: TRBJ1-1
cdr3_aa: ASSIRGNTEAF

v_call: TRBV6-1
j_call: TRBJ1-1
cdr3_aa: ASSRQATDTEAF

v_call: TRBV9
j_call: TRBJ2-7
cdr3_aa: ASSVGQGPYEQY

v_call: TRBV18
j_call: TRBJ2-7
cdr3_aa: ASSPPAGDYEQY

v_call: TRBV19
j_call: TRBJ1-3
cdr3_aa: ASSPTGGRSGNTIY

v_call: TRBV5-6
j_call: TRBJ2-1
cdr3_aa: ASSHPSSGVYNEQF

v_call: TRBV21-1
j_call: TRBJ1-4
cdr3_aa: ASSKGRCYEKLF

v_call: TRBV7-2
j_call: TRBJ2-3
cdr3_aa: ASSLNQLSTDTQY

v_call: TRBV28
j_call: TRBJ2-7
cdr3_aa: ASRNGLVSYEQY

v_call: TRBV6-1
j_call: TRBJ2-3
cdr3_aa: ASSVGSAGAQY

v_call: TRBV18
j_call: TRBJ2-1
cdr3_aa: ASSRGDEQF

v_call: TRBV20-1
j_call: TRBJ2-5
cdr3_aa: SLVPQETQY

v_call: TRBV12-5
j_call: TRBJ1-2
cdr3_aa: ASGLGTENYGYT

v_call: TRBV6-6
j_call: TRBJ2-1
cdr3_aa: ASSSSGGARNEQF

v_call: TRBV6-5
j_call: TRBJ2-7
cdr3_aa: ASSKGTGVVEQY

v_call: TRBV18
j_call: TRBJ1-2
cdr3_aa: ASSPSDSRGYT

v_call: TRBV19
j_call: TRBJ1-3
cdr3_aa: ASSRGDRRSSGNTIY

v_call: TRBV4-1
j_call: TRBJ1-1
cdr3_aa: ASSQSGQGSTEAF

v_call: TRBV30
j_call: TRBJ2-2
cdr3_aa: AWSGISAEGITGELF

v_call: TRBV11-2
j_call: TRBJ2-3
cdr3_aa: ASSLRTTSGQARDTQY

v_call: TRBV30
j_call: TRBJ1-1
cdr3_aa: AWRDIWGTEAF

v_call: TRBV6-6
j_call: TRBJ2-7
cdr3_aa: ASSYSRGLTEQY

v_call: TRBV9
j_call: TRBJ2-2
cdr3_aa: ASSVSRRAYAGELF

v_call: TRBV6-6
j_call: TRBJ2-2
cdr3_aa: ASGRKTNTGELF